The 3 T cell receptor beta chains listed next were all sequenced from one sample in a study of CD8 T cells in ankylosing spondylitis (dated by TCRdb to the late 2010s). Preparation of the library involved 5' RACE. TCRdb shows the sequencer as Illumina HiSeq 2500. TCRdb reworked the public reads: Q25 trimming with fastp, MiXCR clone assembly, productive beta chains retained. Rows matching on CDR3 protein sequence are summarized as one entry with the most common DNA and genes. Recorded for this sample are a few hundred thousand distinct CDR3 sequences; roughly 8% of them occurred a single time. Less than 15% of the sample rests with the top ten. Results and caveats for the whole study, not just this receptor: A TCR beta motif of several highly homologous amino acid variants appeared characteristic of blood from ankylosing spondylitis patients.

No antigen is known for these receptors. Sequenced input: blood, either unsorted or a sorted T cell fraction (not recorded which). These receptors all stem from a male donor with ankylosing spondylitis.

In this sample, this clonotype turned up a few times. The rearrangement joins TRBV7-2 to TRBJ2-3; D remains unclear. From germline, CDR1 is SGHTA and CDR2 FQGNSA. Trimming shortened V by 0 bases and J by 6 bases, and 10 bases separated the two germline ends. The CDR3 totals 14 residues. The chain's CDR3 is CASSLAAHSDTQYF. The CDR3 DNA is TGTGCCAGCAGCTTAGCGGCACATTCCGATACGCAGTATTTT.

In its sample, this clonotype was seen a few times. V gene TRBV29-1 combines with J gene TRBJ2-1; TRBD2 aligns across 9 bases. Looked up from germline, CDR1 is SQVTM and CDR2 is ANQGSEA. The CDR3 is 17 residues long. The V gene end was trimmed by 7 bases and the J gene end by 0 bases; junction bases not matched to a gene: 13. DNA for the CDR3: TGCAGCGCCGTTGCCTTTTTTAGCGGGAGCTCCTACAATGAGCAGTTCTTC. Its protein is CSAVAFFSGSSYNEQFF.

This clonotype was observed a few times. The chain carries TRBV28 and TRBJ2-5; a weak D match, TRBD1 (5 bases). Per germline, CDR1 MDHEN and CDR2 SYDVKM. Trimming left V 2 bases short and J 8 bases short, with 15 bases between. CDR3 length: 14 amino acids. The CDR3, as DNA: TGTGCCAGCAGTTTACCTCGCGTTTGGGGCACCCAGTACTTC. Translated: CASSLPRVWGTQYF.